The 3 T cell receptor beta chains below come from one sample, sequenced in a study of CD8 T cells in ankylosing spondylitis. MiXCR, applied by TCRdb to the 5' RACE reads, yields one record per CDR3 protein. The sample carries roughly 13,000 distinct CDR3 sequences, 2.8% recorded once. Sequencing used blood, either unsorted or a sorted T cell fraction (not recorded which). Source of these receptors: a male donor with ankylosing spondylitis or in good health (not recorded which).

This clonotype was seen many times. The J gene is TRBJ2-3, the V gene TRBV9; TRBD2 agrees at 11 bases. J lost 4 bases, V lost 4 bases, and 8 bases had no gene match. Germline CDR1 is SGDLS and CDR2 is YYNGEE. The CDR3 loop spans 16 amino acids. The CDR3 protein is CASSIGTSGASDTQYF. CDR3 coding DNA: TGTGCCAGCAGCATTGGGACTAGCGGTGCGTCAGATACGCAGTATTTT.

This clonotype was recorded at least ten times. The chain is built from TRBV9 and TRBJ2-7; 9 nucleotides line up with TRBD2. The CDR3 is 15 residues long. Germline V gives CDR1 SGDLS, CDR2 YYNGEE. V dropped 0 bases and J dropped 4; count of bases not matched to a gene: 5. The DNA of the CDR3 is TGTGCCAGCAGCGTAGGAGCGGGGGGCACATACGAGCAGTACTTC. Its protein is CASSVGAGGTYEQYF.

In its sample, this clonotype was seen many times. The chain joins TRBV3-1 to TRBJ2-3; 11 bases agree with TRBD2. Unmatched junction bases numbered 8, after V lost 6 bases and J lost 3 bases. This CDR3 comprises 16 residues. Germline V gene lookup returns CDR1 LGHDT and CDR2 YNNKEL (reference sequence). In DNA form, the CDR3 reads TGTGCCAGCAGTCTCCAACTAGCGGGAGAGACAGATACGCAGTATTTT. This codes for CASSLQLAGETDTQYF.